These 8 T cell receptor beta chains came from one sample sequenced in a study of T cells in tumors after PD-1 blockade. Here immunoSEQ multiplex PCR was the method, and the copy in TCRdb shows in-frame clones only, minus some. The data show about 14,000 clones, with 80% to 85% seen just once and 25% held by the top ten. The sequenced sample was PBMCs, obtained after anti-PD-1 treatment. Receptors were obtained from a human donor with basal cell carcinoma.

The V call is TRBV18, the J call TRBJ2-7; D might be TRBD1 or TRBD2, each matching 5 bases. Germline V gene sequence: CDR1 KGHSH, CDR2 LQKENI. V was trimmed by 6 bases and J by 4 bases, leaving 10 bases between them. The CDR3 runs 12 residues. In DNA form, the CDR3 reads TGTGCCAGCTCCCGGGGCTCATACGAGCAGTACTTC. Translation: CASSRGSYEQYF.

This clone appeared once. The genes are TRBV6-4 and TRBJ2-5; TRBD2 matches at 9 bases. V gave up 3 bases and J gave up 4 bases; unmatched junction bases: 0. The CDR3 runs to 13 residues. Germline lookup yields CDR1 MRHNA and CDR2 SNTAGT. The DNA of the CDR3 is TGTGCCAGCAGTGAACTAGCGGGAGAGACCCAGTACTTC. Amino acid sequence: CASSELAGETQYF.

The rearrangement joins TRBV19 to TRBJ1-5; D gene unclear. With 5 bases removed from V and 7 bases from J, the gap between germline ends came to 12 bases. CDR3 length equals 13 residues. Per germline, CDR1 LNHDA and CDR2 SQIVND (reference sequence). The CDR3 reads CASSSQVNQPQHF. CDR3 coding DNA: TGTGCCAGTAGTTCCCAGGTAAACCAGCCCCAGCATTTT.

The chain uses TRBV5-6 and TRBJ2-2; 8 bases line up with TRBD2. CDR1 is SGHDT and CDR2 is YYEEEE in the germline V gene. The CDR3 extends over 17 amino acids. The V gene end was trimmed by 4 bases and the J gene end by 1 base; junction bases not matched to a gene: 9. The chain's CDR3 is CASSENGGARNTGELFF. In DNA, the CDR3 is TGTGCCAGCAGCGAAAACGGGGGGGCGCGGAACACCGGGGAGCTGTTTTTT.

The rearrangement uses TRBV5-1 and TRBJ2-1; TRBD1 matches 12 bases. The CDR3 has 16 residues. The junction had 4 bases not matched to a gene; V was cut back by 4 bases and J by 2 bases. Germline CDR1 is SGHRS and CDR2 is YFSETQ. The CDR3 spells CASSGGTGGPYNEQFF. The CDR3, as DNA: TGCGCCAGCAGCGGGGGGACAGGGGGCCCCTACAATGAGCAGTTCTTC.

Turning to this clone: Other DNA sequences within the sample encode an identical CDR3. The rearrangement uses TRBV15 and TRBJ1-1; D gene uncertain. Germline loops: CDR1 LNHNV, CDR2 YYDKDF (reference sequence). The CDR3 has 15 residues. With 0 bases removed from V and 1 base from J, the gap between germline ends came to 9 bases. Here the CDR3 DNA reads TGTGCCACCAGCAGAGAAGGATCCAGGAACACTGAAGCTTTCTTT. Translated: CATSREGSRNTEAFF. The variable domain in full, with the rest retrieved from reference TRBV15 and TRBJ1-1, is DAMVIQNPRYQVTQFGKPVTLSCSQTLNHNVMYWYQQKSSQAPKLLFHYYDKDFNNEADTPDNFQSRRPNTSFCFLDIRSPGLGDTAMYLCATSREGSRNTEAFFGQGTRLTVV.

The V and J genes are TRBV7-6 and TRBJ2-7, with D maybe TRBD1 (5 bases). Trimming took off 5 bases at V and 5 bases at J, with 13 bases between the two ends. The CDR3 is 13 residues long. Germline values: CDR1 SGHVS, CDR2 FNYEAQ. In DNA form, the CDR3 reads TGTGCCAGCAGCCGGCAGGGTTCACACGAGCAGTACTTC. Translating gives CASSRQGSHEQYF.

The chain couples TRBV28 to TRBJ2-1, with D possibly matching TRBD1 (5 bases). The CDR3 totals 13 residues. V lost 6 bases to trimming and J lost 2 bases, with 8 bases between them. CDR1 and CDR2 from the germline V gene are MDHEN and SYDVKM. DNA of the CDR3: TGTGCCAGCAGCCCAGGGCCCTACAATGAGCAGTTCTTC. This codes for CASSPGPYNEQFF. Drawing the rest from reference TRBV28 and TRBJ2-1, the complete variable domain is DVKVTQSSRYLVKRTGEKVFLECVQDMDHENMFWYRQDPGLGLRLIYFSYDVKMKEKGDIPEGYSVSREKKERFSLILESASTNQTSMYLCASSPGPYNEQFFGPGTRLTVL.